These 20 T cell receptor beta chains came from one sample sequenced in a study of T cells expressing NK-cell markers. TCRdb derives one entry per CDR3 protein from the 5' RACE reads, leaving out DNA. Here the sample table reports 440,000 or so distinct CDR3 sequences. The specimen sequenced was blood T cells: a sorted CD56 or NKG2C T cell subset, CD4+ or CD8+ T cells, or bulk PBMC T cells (not recorded which). The receptors stem from a woman between 18 and 70 years old in good health.

The chain carries TRBV7-2 and TRBJ1-3; the D call of TRBD1 rests on TCRdb alone, since no DNA is present to check it. The germline CDR1 and CDR2 sequences are SGHTA and FQGNSA. This CDR3 is built from 13 residues. CDR3 amino acids: CASGGLSGNTIYF. Full variable domain (remainder filled in from reference TRBV7-2 and TRBJ1-3): GAGVSQSPSNKVTEKGKDVELRCDPISGHTALYWYRQSLGQGLEFLIYFQGNSAPDKSGLPSDRFSAERTGGSVSTLTIQRTQQEDSAVYLCASGGLSGNTIYFGEGSWLTVV.

The chain links TRBV5-1 to TRBJ2-5; with no DNA, the TCRdb D assignment of TRBD2 cannot be verified. Per the germline V gene, CDR1 is SGHRS and CDR2 is YFSETQ. This CDR3 region has 14 residues. CDR3 sequence: CASSAAGVQETQYF.

The chain uses TRBV6-1 and TRBJ2-2. The CDR3 sequence is 13 residues long. Germline V gives CDR1 MNHNS, CDR2 SASEGT. CDR3 protein: CASTLADTGELFF.

The gene calls are TRBV10-3 and TRBJ2-1; TCRdb returns TRBD2, unconfirmable since there is no DNA. CDR1 and CDR2 from the germline V gene are ENHRY and SYGVKD. The CDR3 runs to 14 residues. The CDR3 reads CAISGGREDNEQFF.

V and J are TRBV7-2 and TRBJ1-3; TCRdb picks TRBD1, but there is no DNA to check that call. This CDR3 has 16 amino acids. Germline V lookup: CDR1 SGHTA, CDR2 FQGNSA. The CDR3 spells CASSLDPRVSGNTIYF.

CDR3 region: CASSYKNTGELFF. The chain carries TRBV7-6 and TRBJ2-2. Germline V gene data show CDR1 as SGHVS and CDR2 as FNYEAQ. CDR3 length: 13 residues.

J is TRBJ1-5 and V is TRBV6-5; TCRdb selects TRBD1, and the lack of DNA leaves this call unchecked. Per germline, CDR1 MNHEY and CDR2 SVGAGI. This CDR3 is 15 amino acids long. The CDR3 sequence: CASSYSRDQSWPQHF.

The V call is TRBV5-6, the J call TRBJ2-3; TCRdb's D call, TRBD2, is unchecked because there is no DNA. The CDR3 contains 16 residues. The germline gives CDR1 SGHDT, CDR2 YYEEEE. The CDR3: CASSLPSGDFSYTQYF.

The chain employs TRBV5-5 and TRBJ2-1; TCRdb outputs TRBD2, but without DNA this stays unchecked. The CDR3 totals 13 residues. The germline gives CDR1 SGHKS, CDR2 YYEKEE (reference sequence). The CDR3 region is CASLEGIANEQFF.

The genes are TRBV7-3 and TRBJ2-2; TCRdb names TRBD2, which stays unverified in the absence of DNA. CDR3 length: 14 amino acids. CDR1 and CDR2 (germline): SGHTA, FQGTGA. The CDR3 sequence: CASRGRYNTGELFF.

The chain recombines TRBV7-9 with TRBJ1-1. The CDR3 is 16 residues long. Germline V CDR1 and CDR2: SEHNR, FQNEAQ (reference sequence). The CDR3 protein is CASSSGTRHMNTEAFF.

J is TRBJ2-7 and V is TRBV9; as DNA is missing, the TRBD1 call by TCRdb cannot be tested. The germline V gene encodes CDR1 SGDLS and CDR2 YYNGEE. The CDR3 covers 15 residues. The CDR3 is CASSVTGGDSYEQYF.

This chain connects TRBV20-1 to TRBJ2-1. CDR1 and CDR2 (germline): DFQATT, SNEGSKA (reference sequence). The CDR3 covers 15 residues. The chain's CDR3 is CSARDPIMDHNEQFF.

The V call is TRBV5-6, the J call TRBJ1-5. Germline values: CDR1 SGHDT, CDR2 YYEEEE. The CDR3 totals 16 residues. The CDR3 loop reads CASSLVGVTSNQPQHF.

V and J are TRBV27 and TRBJ2-1; lacking DNA, the TRBD1 call made by TCRdb goes unchecked. The CDR3 runs 15 residues. CDR1 and CDR2 from the germline V gene are MNHEY and SMNVEV (reference sequence). CDR3 residues: CASSSRRPLYNEQFF.

The chain is built from TRBV9 and TRBJ2-1; TCRdb selects TRBD2, and the lack of DNA leaves this call unchecked. The CDR3 length is 14 residues. Germline CDR1 SGDLS, CDR2 YYNGEE. The CDR3 sequence is CASSVVSSYNEQFF. Combining the CDR3 with reference TRBV9 and TRBJ2-1 gives the whole variable domain DSGVTQTPKHLITATGQRVTLRCSPRSGDLSVYWYQQSLDQGLQFLIQYYNGEERAKGNILERFSAQQFPDLHSELNLSSLELGDSALYFCASSVVSSYNEQFFGPGTRLTVL.

The chain recombines TRBV30 with TRBJ2-5. This CDR3 spans 13 amino acids. From germline, CDR1 is GTSNPN and CDR2 SVGIG (reference sequence). The CDR3 spells CAWSQRVGETQYF.

This sequence joins TRBV5-1 and TRBJ1-3; TCRdb selects TRBD1, and the lack of DNA leaves this call unchecked. The CDR3 spans 14 residues. Germline V lookup: CDR1 SGHRS, CDR2 YFSETQ. Here the CDR3 reads CASSAGTGDRTIYF.

The J gene is TRBJ2-3, the V gene TRBV3-1; TCRdb selects TRBD2, and the lack of DNA leaves this call unchecked. The germline V gene encodes CDR1 LGHDT and CDR2 YNNKEL (reference sequence). The CDR3 covers 15 residues. The CDR3 sequence: CASSQRLAGADTQYF.

The chain combines TRBV6-4 with TRBJ2-1; the D call of TRBD2 rests on TCRdb alone, since no DNA is present to check it. The CDR3 is 13 amino acids. Germline V lookup: CDR1 MRHNA, CDR2 SNTAGT. The CDR3 loop is CASSFGTSNEQFF.